The clone carrying this T cell receptor (beta chain) appeared a single time. Its antigen remains unidentified. The data derive from a study of graft-versus-host responses after intestinal transplantation. Background on the study: All recipients got anti-thymocyte globulin induction, then tacrolimus and steroids for three to four years.

With 3 bases clipped from V and 1 base from J, the junction kept 3 bases outside the gene matches. This CDR3 contains 15 residues. Per germline, CDR1 SGHDT and CDR2 YYEEEE. Study observations and caveats: GvH clones detected in recipient marrow included some appearing first in ileum or blood. Across patients carrying graft-donor T cell macrochimerism, allografts held high graft-versus-host to host-versus-graft clonal ratios.

The protocol was immunoSEQ multiplex PCR, while the TCRdb copy is restricted to in-frame clones and leaves out a portion. This table has more than 65,000 clones, under 90% appearing once. The chain recombines TRBV5-6 with TRBJ1-1, with 10 bases lining up with TRBD1. This receptor was identified in a human donor who was the organ donor for an intestinal transplant. The sample in question was unstimulated CD4+ T cells sorted from spleen or lymph node cells, obtained before transplant. The CDR3 loop reads CASSWGTGANTEAFF. DNA for the CDR3: TGTGCCAGCAGCTGGGGGACAGGGGCGAACACTGAAGCTTTCTTT.